This TCR beta chain comes out of a study of control samples from healthy donors and cancer patients. CDR1 and CDR2 from the germline V gene are SGHTA and FQGNSA. The length of the CDR3 is 13 residues. V trimming: 6 bases; J trimming: 2 bases; junction bases outside the gene matches: 4. TCRdb's table, derived via immunoSEQ multiplex PCR, lists solely in-frame clones and lacks some. Of about 18,000 clones in the sample, around 84% were seen once. The chain has TRBV7-2 and TRBJ2-7; 7 bases are a match to TRBD1. Material: PBMCs. The clonotype originates from a woman in her seventies with colorectal cancer. CDR3 DNA sequence: TGTGCCAGCAGGTCTACAGGGGCCTACGAGCAGTACTTC. This sequence encodes CASRSTGAYEQYF.